The sequence of this T cell receptor (beta chain) was determined in a study of identical twins. Of note for this clonotype: Its antigen is as yet unknown.

Template switching, a step in the protocol, added a universal primer site, and cDNA carried unique molecular identifiers. In TCRdb, the 5' RACE reads were re-called with MiXCR into one record per CDR3 protein. The sample comprises 350,000 to 400,000 distinct CDR3 sequences, roughly 9% of which are singletons, and roughly 8.9% rests with the top ten. The germline V gene has CDR1 WSHSY and CDR2 SAAADI. This CDR3 has 15 residues. Losses at the gene ends were 4 bases for V and 4 bases for J; bases not matched to a gene: 6. Study outcomes and limitations: The abundant beta clonotypes from cord blood had fewer insertions, and memory repertoires had none of this. With beta out-of-frame sequences, excess sharing by twins was weaker.

The chain links TRBV10-2 to TRBJ2-5; 10 nucleotides align to TRBD2. This receptor was taken from a woman between 45 and 65 years old in good health. What was sequenced was naive T cells sorted from blood. CDR3 sequence reads: CASSAGLAEPETQYF. The CDR3 DNA follows: TGCGCCAGCAGTGCTGGACTAGCGGAGCCAGAGACCCAGTACTTC.